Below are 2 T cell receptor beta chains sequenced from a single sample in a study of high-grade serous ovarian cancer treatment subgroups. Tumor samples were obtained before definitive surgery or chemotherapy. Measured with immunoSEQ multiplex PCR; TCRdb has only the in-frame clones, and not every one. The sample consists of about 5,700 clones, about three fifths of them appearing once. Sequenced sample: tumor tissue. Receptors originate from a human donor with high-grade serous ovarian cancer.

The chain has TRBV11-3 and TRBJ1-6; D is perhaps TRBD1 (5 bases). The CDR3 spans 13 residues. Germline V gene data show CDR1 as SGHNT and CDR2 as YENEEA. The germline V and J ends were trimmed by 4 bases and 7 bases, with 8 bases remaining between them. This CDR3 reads CASSSGGNSPLHF. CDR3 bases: TGTGCCAGCAGCTCCGGGGGGAATTCACCCCTCCACTTT.

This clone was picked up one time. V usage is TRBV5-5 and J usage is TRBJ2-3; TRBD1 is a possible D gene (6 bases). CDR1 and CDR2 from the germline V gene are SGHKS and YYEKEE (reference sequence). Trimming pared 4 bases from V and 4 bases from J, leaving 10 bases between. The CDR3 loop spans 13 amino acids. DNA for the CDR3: TGTGCCAGCAGCGGGGACATAGCAGATACGCAGTATTTT. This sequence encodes CASSGDIADTQYF.